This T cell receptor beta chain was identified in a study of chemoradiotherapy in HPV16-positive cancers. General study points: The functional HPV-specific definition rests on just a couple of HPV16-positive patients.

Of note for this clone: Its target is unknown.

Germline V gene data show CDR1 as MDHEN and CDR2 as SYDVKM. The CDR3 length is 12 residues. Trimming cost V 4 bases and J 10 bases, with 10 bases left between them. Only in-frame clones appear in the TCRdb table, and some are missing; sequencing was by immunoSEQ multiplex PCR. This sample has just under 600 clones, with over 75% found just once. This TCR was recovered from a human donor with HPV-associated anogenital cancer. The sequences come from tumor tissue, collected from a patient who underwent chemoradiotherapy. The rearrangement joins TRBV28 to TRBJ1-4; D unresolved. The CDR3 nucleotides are TGTGCCAGCAGTTCCTCGACCTTAAAACTGTTTTTT. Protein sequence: CASSSSTLKLFF.